This TCR beta chain was recorded in a study of T cells in Graves' hyperthyroidism and ophthalmopathy. Study-wide context: Staff took peripheral blood when the initial diagnosis was made, before any treatment began. Study results and limitations: Blood shared most expanded thyroid clonotypes above 0.001.

Template material for amplifying TCR beta CDR3 regions consisted of RNA transcripts. The HTBI primer set was used in a first-round RT-PCR of the TCR CDR3. TCRdb itself ran the multiplex PCR reads through MiXCR, one entry per CDR3 protein. Here the sample spans more than 300,000 distinct CDR3 sequences, about a sixth being singletons. Concerning this clonotype: The target antigen is unknown.

Patients aged 18 to 65 with hyperthyroidism were newly diagnosed, with duration under 2 months. Reasons for excluding patients were uncontrolled infection, other autoimmune disease, pregnancy or lactation. Sequenced sample: blood. The source is a woman in her thirties with Graves' hyperthyroidism that later progressed to Graves' ophthalmopathy.

The CDR3 sequence is CATGERTVSHEQYF. The CDR3, as DNA: TGTGCCACCGGGGAACGGACCGTTTCCCACGAGCAGTACTTC. This sequence joins TRBV15 and TRBJ2-7; D gene unclear. V was shortened by 8 bases and J by 5 bases, with 19 bases between the two germline ends. Germline values: CDR1 LNHNV, CDR2 YYDKDF (reference sequence). The CDR3 sequence is 14 residues long.